The rows below give T cell receptor beta chains drawn from one sample of a study of identical twins' blood T cells. TCRdb recomputed calls from the 5' RACE reads with MiXCR, one row per CDR3 protein. There are 350,000 to 400,000 distinct CDR3 sequences in the sample; roughly 28% occur only once, and around 5.6% lies in the top ten. Sample: PBMCs. These receptors were collected from a woman between 18 and 50 years old in good health. Both conserved end residues are part of each CDR3. Each record gives: CDR3 DNA, CDR3 protein, V gene, clone size, D gene, J gene. D genes are given only for firm matches. Size is stated for part of the rows, as once, few or many counts, or as a class when the clone is expanded.

CDR3 DNA: TGCGCCAGCAGCTTGAGTGCCCACCCTACGGACTATGGCTACACCTTC; CDR3 protein: CASSLSAHPTDYGYTF; V gene: TRBV5-1; clone size: NA; D gene: NA; J gene: TRBJ1-2
CDR3 DNA: TGCAGTGCTAGAGATCCGCTATCGGGAGGAGGCCCGCAGTACTTC; CDR3 protein: CSARDPLSGGGPQYF; V gene: TRBV20-1; clone size: few; D gene: TRBD2; J gene: TRBJ2-7
CDR3 DNA: TGTGCCAGCAGCCCGGACAGGGAGGCAGATACGCAGTATTTT; CDR3 protein: CASSPDREADTQYF; V gene: TRBV3-1; clone size: many; D gene: TRBD1; J gene: TRBJ2-3
CDR3 DNA: TGTGCCAGCAGCTCTAGAGTGTATGAGAAAGGCTACACCTTC; CDR3 protein: CASSSRVYEKGYTF; V gene: TRBV7-8; clone size: few; D gene: NA; J gene: TRBJ1-2
CDR3 DNA: TGTGCCAGCAGCCAACACATTGAAGCTTTCTTT; CDR3 protein: CASSQHIEAFF; V gene: TRBV3-1; clone size: NA; D gene: NA; J gene: TRBJ1-1
CDR3 DNA: TGCAGTGCTACAAGCCCTGGTGGGAACACTGAAGCTTTCTTT; CDR3 protein: CSATSPGGNTEAFF; V gene: TRBV20-1; clone size: few; D gene: NA; J gene: TRBJ1-1
CDR3 DNA: TGTGCCAGCTCACCACCGAGCGGAACCTACAATGAGCAGTTCTTC; CDR3 protein: CASSPPSGTYNEQFF; V gene: TRBV18; clone size: few; D gene: NA; J gene: TRBJ2-1
CDR3 DNA: TGTGCCAGCAGCTACGGCGGGACTAGCGGGCAAAGCTCCTACAATGAGCAGTTCTTC; CDR3 protein: CASSYGGTSGQSSYNEQFF; V gene: TRBV7-6; clone size: NA; D gene: TRBD2; J gene: TRBJ2-1
CDR3 DNA: TGTGCCAGCAGTTCTCGGACCTACAATGAGCAGTTCTTC; CDR3 protein: CASSSRTYNEQFF; V gene: TRBV11-3; clone size: few; D gene: NA; J gene: TRBJ2-1
CDR3 DNA: TGTGCCAGCAGTTTAGCATCAGGGGACGGTCAGCCCCAGCATTTT; CDR3 protein: CASSLASGDGQPQHF; V gene: TRBV12-3/TRBV12-4; clone size: few; D gene: NA; J gene: TRBJ1-5
CDR3 DNA: TGCGCCAGCAGCCAAGATCCGGTGATTAGCACTGAAGCTTTCTTT; CDR3 protein: CASSQDPVISTEAFF; V gene: TRBV4-3; clone size: NA; D gene: NA; J gene: TRBJ1-1
CDR3 DNA: TGTGTCAGCAGCGCCTACTACAATGAGCAGTTCTTC; CDR3 protein: CVSSAYYNEQFF; V gene: TRBV5-6; clone size: NA; D gene: NA; J gene: TRBJ2-1
CDR3 DNA: TGTGCCATCAGTGAGACTTGGCATACCAACACTGAAGCTTTCTTT; CDR3 protein: CAISETWHTNTEAFF; V gene: TRBV10-3; clone size: NA; D gene: NA; J gene: TRBJ1-1
CDR3 DNA: TGTGCCAGTAGCACTCCCGGACAGATTCTCTATGGCTACACCTTC; CDR3 protein: CASSTPGQILYGYTF; V gene: TRBV19; clone size: NA; D gene: NA; J gene: TRBJ1-2
CDR3 DNA: TGCGCCAGCAGCTCCTTTCCCGGGGAGCCGTTTTTT; CDR3 protein: CASSSFPGEPFF; V gene: TRBV5-1; clone size: NA; D gene: NA; J gene: TRBJ2-2
CDR3 DNA: TGCAGTGCTAGAGGTCCTGCGAATGAGCAGTTCTTC; CDR3 protein: CSARGPANEQFF; V gene: TRBV20-1; clone size: NA; D gene: NA; J gene: TRBJ2-1
CDR3 DNA: TGCAGCGTGGCAAACAGCTATAGCAATCAGCCCCAGCATTTT; CDR3 protein: CSVANSYSNQPQHF; V gene: TRBV29-1; clone size: NA; D gene: NA; J gene: TRBJ1-5
CDR3 DNA: TGTGCCAGCAGGGATTCTTTATACAATGAGCAGTTCTTC; CDR3 protein: CASRDSLYNEQFF; V gene: TRBV2; clone size: few; D gene: NA; J gene: TRBJ2-1
CDR3 DNA: TGTGCCAGCTCATTCCACGGAAACACCATATATTTT; CDR3 protein: CASSFHGNTIYF; V gene: TRBV2; clone size: few; D gene: NA; J gene: TRBJ1-3